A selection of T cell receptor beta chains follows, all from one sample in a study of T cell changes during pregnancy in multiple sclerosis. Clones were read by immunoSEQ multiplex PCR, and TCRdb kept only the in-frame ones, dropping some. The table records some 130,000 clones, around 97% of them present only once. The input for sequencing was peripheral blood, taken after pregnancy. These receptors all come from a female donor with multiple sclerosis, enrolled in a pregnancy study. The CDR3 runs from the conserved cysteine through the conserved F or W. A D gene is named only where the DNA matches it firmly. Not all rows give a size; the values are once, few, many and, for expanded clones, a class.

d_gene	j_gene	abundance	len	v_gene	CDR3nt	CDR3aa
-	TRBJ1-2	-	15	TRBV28	TGTGCCAGCAGGGAAAACGATGGGACACTGCAAGACTACACCTTC	CASRENDGTLQDYTF
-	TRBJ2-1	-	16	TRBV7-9	TGTGCCAGCAGCTTAGTGGGGGCAGGGTACTACAATGAGCAGTTCTTC	CASSLVGAGYYNEQFF
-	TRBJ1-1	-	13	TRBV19	TGTGCCAGTATCAAGGAGGGATACACTGAAGCTTTCTTT	CASIKEGYTEAFF
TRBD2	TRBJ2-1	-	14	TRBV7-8	TGTGCCAGCAGCTGGACTAGCGGATACAATGAGCAGTTCTTC	CASSWTSGYNEQFF
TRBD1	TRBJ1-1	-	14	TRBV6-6	TGTGCCAGCAGTATCGGGACAGGGGGTACTGAAGCTTTCTTT	CASSIGTGGTEAFF
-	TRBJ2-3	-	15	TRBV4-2	TGTGCCAGCAGCCAGGGTGGGGAGTATCAAGATACGCAGTATTTT	CASSQGGEYQDTQYF
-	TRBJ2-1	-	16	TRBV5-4	TGTGCCAGCAGCTTGGTAGGCCAGGGCCCCTACAATGAGCAGTTCTTC	CASSLVGQGPYNEQFF
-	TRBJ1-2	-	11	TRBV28	TGTGCCAGCAGTTTTACGGGAGGCTACACCTTC	CASSFTGGYTF
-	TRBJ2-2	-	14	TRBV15	TGTGCCACCAGCCAACTAGCGAACACCGGGGAGCTGTTTTTT	CATSQLANTGELFF
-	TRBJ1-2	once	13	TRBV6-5	TGTGCCAGCAGTGTATCCCCAGGTTACGGCTACACCTTC	CASSVSPGYGYTF
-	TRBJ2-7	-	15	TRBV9	TGTGCCAGCAGCGTAGGTCGTGAGAGCTCCTACGAGCAGTACTTC	CASSVGRESSYEQYF
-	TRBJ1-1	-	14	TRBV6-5	TGTGCCAGCAGTTACTCTGGGCACGACACTGAAGCTTTCTTT	CASSYSGHDTEAFF